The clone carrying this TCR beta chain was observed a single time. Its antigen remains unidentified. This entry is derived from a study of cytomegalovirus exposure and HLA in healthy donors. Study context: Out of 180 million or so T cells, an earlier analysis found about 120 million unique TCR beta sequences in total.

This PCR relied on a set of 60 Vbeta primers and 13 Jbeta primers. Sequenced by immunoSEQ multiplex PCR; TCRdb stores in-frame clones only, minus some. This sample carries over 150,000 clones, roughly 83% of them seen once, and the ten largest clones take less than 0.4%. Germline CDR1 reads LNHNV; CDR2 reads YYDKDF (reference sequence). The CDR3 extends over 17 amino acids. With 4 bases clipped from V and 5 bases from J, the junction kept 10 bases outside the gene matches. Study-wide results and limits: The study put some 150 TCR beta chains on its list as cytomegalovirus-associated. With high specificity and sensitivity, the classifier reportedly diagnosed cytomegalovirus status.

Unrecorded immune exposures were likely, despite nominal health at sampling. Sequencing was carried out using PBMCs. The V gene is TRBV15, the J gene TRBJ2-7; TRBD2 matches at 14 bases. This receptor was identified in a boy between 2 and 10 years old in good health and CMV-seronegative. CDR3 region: CATSTPGLAGVFDEQYF. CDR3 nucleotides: TGTGCCACCAGCACACCGGGACTAGCGGGAGTATTCGACGAGCAGTACTTC.